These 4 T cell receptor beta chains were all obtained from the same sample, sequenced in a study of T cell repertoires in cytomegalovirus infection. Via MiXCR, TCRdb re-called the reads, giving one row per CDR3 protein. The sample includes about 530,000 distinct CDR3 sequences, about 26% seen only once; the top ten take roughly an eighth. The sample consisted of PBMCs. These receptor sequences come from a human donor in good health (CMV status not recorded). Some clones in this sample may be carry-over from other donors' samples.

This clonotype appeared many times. This CDR3 reads CASSATTGLSTEAFF. CDR3 nucleotide sequence: TGTGCCAGCAGTGCGACAACAGGGTTAAGCACTGAAGCTTTCTTT. V is TRBV6-1 and J is TRBJ1-1, with a weak D call TRBD1 (6 bases). The V end lost 4 bases, the J end lost 4 bases, and 16 bases lay between the germline ends. Per the germline V gene, CDR1 is MNHNS and CDR2 is SASEGT. The CDR3 is 15 residues long.

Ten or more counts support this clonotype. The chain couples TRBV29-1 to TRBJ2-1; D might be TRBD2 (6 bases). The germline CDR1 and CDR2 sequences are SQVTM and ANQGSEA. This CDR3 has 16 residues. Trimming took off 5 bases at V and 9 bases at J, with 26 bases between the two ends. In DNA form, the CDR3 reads TGCAGCGTTAACGGGATAAGGGGACTCCAACGGAGTGAGCAGTTCTTC. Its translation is CSVNGIRGLQRSEQFF.

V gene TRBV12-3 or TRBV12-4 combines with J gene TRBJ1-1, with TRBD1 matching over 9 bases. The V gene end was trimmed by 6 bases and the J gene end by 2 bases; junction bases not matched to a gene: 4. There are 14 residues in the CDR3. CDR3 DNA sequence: TGTGCCAGCAGATGGGACAGGGCCAACACTGAAGCTTTCTTT. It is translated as CASRWDRANTEAFF.

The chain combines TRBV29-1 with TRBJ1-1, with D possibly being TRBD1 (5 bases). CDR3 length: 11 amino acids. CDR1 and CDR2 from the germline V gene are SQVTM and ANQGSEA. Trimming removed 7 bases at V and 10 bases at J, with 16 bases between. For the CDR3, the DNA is TGCAGCGCCGTGGATCCGGGGGGAGCTTTCTTT. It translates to CSAVDPGGAFF.